The rows below give T cell receptor beta chains drawn from one sample of a study of T cells in Graves' hyperthyroidism and ophthalmopathy. Using its own MiXCR run on the multiplex PCR reads, TCRdb lists one record per CDR3 protein. Altogether about 420,000 distinct CDR3 sequences are present, about 15% being singletons, with the ten largest covering 7.7%. The specimen was blood. The receptors shown here come from a woman between 18 and 30 years old with Graves' hyperthyroidism. Both conserved end residues are part of each CDR3. The order of the fields is CDR3 DNA, CDR3 protein, J gene, D gene, V gene, clone size. The D gene is left open where the match is weak. A clone size is listed for some rows: how often the clone was seen (once, few, many), or a class if it is expanded.

TGTGCCTGGAGTGTAATGGCTAGCGGGAGGGGACGAGAGACCCAGTACTTC	CAWSVMASGRGRETQYF	TRBJ2-5	TRBD2	TRBV30	many
TGTGCCAGCAGTTTTCGGCGGGGCTCCTACAATGAGCAGTTCTTC	CASSFRRGSYNEQFF	TRBJ2-1	.	TRBV12-3/TRBV12-4	many
TGTGCCAGCAGCTTAAGCCCCTTTAGCTCCCTCGCAGGGCGAACTGAAGCTTTCTTT	CASSLSPFSSLAGRTEAFF	TRBJ1-1	.	TRBV7-9	few
TGTGCCAGCAGTTTCCAGGGACTGTATGGCTACACCTTC	CASSFQGLYGYTF	TRBJ1-2	.	TRBV27	many
TGTGCCAGCAACTCGGGGGGCGTAGACGGAAACACCATATATTTT	CASNSGGVDGNTIYF	TRBJ1-3	.	TRBV28	.
TGTGCCTGGAGTGGGGGAAACACCATATATTTT	CAWSGGNTIYF	TRBJ1-3	.	TRBV30	many
TGTGCCAGCAGCTTTGGACTGGATCGCTCCTACGAGCAGTACTTC	CASSFGLDRSYEQYF	TRBJ2-7	.	TRBV7-9	many
TGTGCCAGCAGCGTATCAGGGATCCAGCCCCAGCATTTT	CASSVSGIQPQHF	TRBJ1-5	.	TRBV9	many
TGTGCCACCAGCAGAGAGGGGGGTGGCAATCAGCCCCAGCATTTT	CATSREGGGNQPQHF	TRBJ1-5	.	TRBV15	many
TGTGCCAGCAGGTGGAGGGCTAGCGGGAATGAGCAGTTCTTC	CASRWRASGNEQFF	TRBJ2-1	TRBD2	TRBV4-2	few
TGTGCCACCAGCAGAGTTGCTGAGACCCAGTACTTC	CATSRVAETQYF	TRBJ2-5	.	TRBV15	.
TGTGCCATCAGCCTCACGGGGGGACCTAGCACAGATACGCAGTATTTT	CAISLTGGPSTDTQYF	TRBJ2-3	TRBD2	TRBV10-3	many
TGCGCCAGCAGCTTGCAGGATACCGGGGAGCTGTTTTTT	CASSLQDTGELFF	TRBJ2-2	.	TRBV5-1	many
TGTGCCTGGAGTGTAGGGACAGGGCGCACAGATACGCAGTATTTT	CAWSVGTGRTDTQYF	TRBJ2-3	TRBD1	TRBV30	many
TGTGCCAGCAGTAAACGGACAGGGAATTCACCCCTCCACTTT	CASSKRTGNSPLHF	TRBJ1-6	TRBD1	TRBV6-2/TRBV6-3	many
TGTGCCAGCAGCTCCGCCGGGGCGGTAAGATCGGAGACCCAGTACTTC	CASSSAGAVRSETQYF	TRBJ2-5	.	TRBV5-4	.
TGTGCCAGTCCGCGGGGTACAGGGGACAGGAGATACTATAATTCACCCCTCCACTTT	CASPRGTGDRRYYNSPLHF	TRBJ1-6	TRBD1	TRBV19	.
TGCAGTGCTATGAGGACGGCTAACTACGAGCAGTACTTC	CSAMRTANYEQYF	TRBJ2-7	.	TRBV20-1	.
TGTGCCAGCAACTTGGCGGGGGATCAAGAGACCCAGTACTTC	CASNLAGDQETQYF	TRBJ2-5	TRBD2	TRBV2	many
TGTGCCAGCAGACAATTAGGACAGGGGAAACAGCCCCAGCATTTT	CASRQLGQGKQPQHF	TRBJ1-5	TRBD1	TRBV6-1	many
TGTGCCAGCAGTTTACCTCCGGGGGGGAACACAGATACGCAGTATTTT	CASSLPPGGNTDTQYF	TRBJ2-3	TRBD2	TRBV27	.
TGTGCCAGCAGTTACTCGTTCCTTGGTGGGGGCAATGAGCAGTTCTTC	CASSYSFLGGGNEQFF	TRBJ2-1	.	TRBV6-5	.
TGTGCCAGCAGTGACTCGGTAGATACGCAGTATTTT	CASSDSVDTQYF	TRBJ2-3	.	TRBV6-4	few
TGTGCCAGCAGTTTCCCCGGACAGCAAGAGACCCAGTACTTC	CASSFPGQQETQYF	TRBJ2-5	.	TRBV12-3/TRBV12-4	many
TGTGCCAGCAGCCAAGATAGGGGCCAGGGGTTAAATTCACCCCTCCACTTT	CASSQDRGQGLNSPLHF	TRBJ1-6	.	TRBV3-1	few
TGTGCCAGCAGCTTATTTGGAGCGGGAGACGGGGAGCTGTTTTTT	CASSLFGAGDGELFF	TRBJ2-2	TRBD2	TRBV7-6	few
TGTGCCAGCGGTACGGGCCTAGGCTACACCTTC	CASGTGLGYTF	TRBJ1-2	.	TRBV2	many
TGTGCCAGCAGCTTCTTCCCTCCTACTAGCGGGAGGGCAAATGAGCAGTTCTTC	CASSFFPPTSGRANEQFF	TRBJ2-1	TRBD2	TRBV7-2	many
TGTGCCAGTAGTCCCTCGGTCAATTCGAACACTGAAGCTTTCTTT	CASSPSVNSNTEAFF	TRBJ1-1	.	TRBV19	few
TGTGCCAGCAGCCACAAACCCAGGTCTCAGCCCCAGCATTTT	CASSHKPRSQPQHF	TRBJ1-5	.	TRBV3-1	many